A selection of T cell receptor beta chains follows, all from one sample in a study of T cell repertoires in cytomegalovirus infection. These receptors have no known antigen. TCRdb reprocessed the reads with MiXCR, giving one entry per CDR3 protein. The data hold about 700,000 distinct CDR3 sequences, with around a third observed a single time. Sample: cultured PBMCs, taken from culture after CMV antigen stimulation. The receptors were sampled from a human donor in good health (CMV status not recorded). Some clones in this sample may be carry-over from other donors' samples. The CDR3 runs from the conserved cysteine through the conserved F or W. A D gene is named only where the DNA matches it firmly. Size is stated for part of the rows, as once, few or many counts, or as a class when the clone is expanded.

cdr3_nt: TGTGCCAGCAGTGAATTACAGACAGGAAACACCATATATTTT
cdr3_aa: CASSELQTGNTIYF
d_call: NA
v_call: TRBV6-1
clone_size: few
j_call: TRBJ1-3

cdr3_nt: TGTGCCAGCAGTCGAACGGGACCTTCGGGTTCACCCCTCCACTTT
cdr3_aa: CASSRTGPSGSPLHF
d_call: NA
v_call: TRBV12-3/TRBV12-4
clone_size: NA
j_call: TRBJ1-6

cdr3_nt: TGTGCCAGCAGTACGAATATCCTCAGCTCCTACAATGAGCAGTTCTTC
cdr3_aa: CASSTNILSSYNEQFF
d_call: NA
v_call: TRBV6-6
clone_size: few
j_call: TRBJ2-1

cdr3_nt: TGTGCCAGCAGTTACCCGCGAGGACTGGACGGCTACACCTTC
cdr3_aa: CASSYPRGLDGYTF
d_call: NA
v_call: TRBV6-2/TRBV6-3
clone_size: NA
j_call: TRBJ1-2

cdr3_nt: TGTGCCAGTAGTCCAGAGCAGTTCTTC
cdr3_aa: CASSPEQFF
d_call: NA
v_call: TRBV19
clone_size: NA
j_call: TRBJ2-1

cdr3_nt: TGCAGTGCCCCTTGGTCGGGGCCCGGGCGGTTCTTC
cdr3_aa: CSAPWSGPGRFF
d_call: NA
v_call: TRBV20-1
clone_size: NA
j_call: TRBJ2-1

cdr3_nt: TGTGCCAGCAGCAGAGCCGCCCAGGGGTCTGAAGCTTTCTTT
cdr3_aa: CASSRAAQGSEAFF
d_call: NA
v_call: TRBV13
clone_size: few
j_call: TRBJ1-1

cdr3_nt: TGTGCCAGCAGCTTTACTTCGAGCTCCTACAATGAGCAGTTCTTC
cdr3_aa: CASSFTSSSYNEQFF
d_call: NA
v_call: TRBV7-2
clone_size: NA
j_call: TRBJ2-1

cdr3_nt: TGTGCCAGCAGACCGACTAGCTGGGGAGAGACCCAGTACTTC
cdr3_aa: CASRPTSWGETQYF
d_call: TRBD2
v_call: TRBV7-2
clone_size: many
j_call: TRBJ2-5

cdr3_nt: TGTGCCAGCAGCTTAGTCTCTATTGAGCAGTACTTC
cdr3_aa: CASSLVSIEQYF
d_call: NA
v_call: TRBV7-9
clone_size: few
j_call: TRBJ2-7

cdr3_nt: TGTGCCACCAGCAAGGATGGGGGTGGGGGAAAACTGTTTTTT
cdr3_aa: CATSKDGGGGKLFF
d_call: NA
v_call: TRBV15
clone_size: NA
j_call: TRBJ1-4

cdr3_nt: TGTGCCAGCAGTATAGGACCTAACTATGGCTACACCTTC
cdr3_aa: CASSIGPNYGYTF
d_call: NA
v_call: TRBV27
clone_size: NA
j_call: TRBJ1-2

cdr3_nt: TGTGCCAGCAGCTTATGGGGAGGGGCCAGTGTAGGCGAGCAGTACTTC
cdr3_aa: CASSLWGGASVGEQYF
d_call: TRBD2
v_call: TRBV7-8
clone_size: NA
j_call: TRBJ2-7

cdr3_nt: TGTGCCAGTAGGTCGGGGGAGACCCAGTACTTC
cdr3_aa: CASRSGETQYF
d_call: NA
v_call: TRBV19
clone_size: many
j_call: TRBJ2-5

cdr3_nt: TGCGCCAGCAGCACTAGCGGGAGGAGGACCGGGGAGCTGTTTTTT
cdr3_aa: CASSTSGRRTGELFF
d_call: TRBD2
v_call: TRBV5-1
clone_size: once
j_call: TRBJ2-2

cdr3_nt: TGTGCCAGCAGCTTAGTGGTCCAGTTCCAATATGGCTACACCTTC
cdr3_aa: CASSLVVQFQYGYTF
d_call: NA
v_call: TRBV7-9
clone_size: NA
j_call: TRBJ1-2

cdr3_nt: TGTGCCAGCAGGCTCCCGGGACCCCTAAGGAATGAGCAGTTCTTC
cdr3_aa: CASRLPGPLRNEQFF
d_call: NA
v_call: TRBV11-2
clone_size: few
j_call: TRBJ2-1

cdr3_nt: TGCAGTGCTAGACTGTCCGGTTCCTATGGCTACACCTTC
cdr3_aa: CSARLSGSYGYTF
d_call: NA
v_call: TRBV20-1
clone_size: NA
j_call: TRBJ1-2

cdr3_nt: TGTGCCAGCAGCTCAAAACCCTCGTGGGCCAGGGGGAACACTGAAGCTTTCTTT
cdr3_aa: CASSSKPSWARGNTEAFF
d_call: NA
v_call: TRBV7-6
clone_size: many
j_call: TRBJ1-1

cdr3_nt: TGTGCCAGCAAAAACAGGGGAAGCTACGAGCAGTACTTC
cdr3_aa: CASKNRGSYEQYF
d_call: TRBD1
v_call: TRBV2
clone_size: NA
j_call: TRBJ2-7

cdr3_nt: TGTGCCAGCAGCCCTAGTCGGGTGAACACTGAAGCTTTCTTT
cdr3_aa: CASSPSRVNTEAFF
d_call: NA
v_call: TRBV7-3
clone_size: NA
j_call: TRBJ1-1

cdr3_nt: TGTGCCAGCACCCAGGAGACAGCGAAAAACATTCAGTACTTC
cdr3_aa: CASTQETAKNIQYF
d_call: NA
v_call: TRBV2
clone_size: NA
j_call: TRBJ2-4

cdr3_nt: TGTGCCAGCAGCTTGGGGATTAACAGAGCACAAAACCACGAGCAGTACTTC
cdr3_aa: CASSLGINRAQNHEQYF
d_call: NA
v_call: TRBV5-4
clone_size: NA
j_call: TRBJ2-7

cdr3_nt: TGTGCCAGCAGTAGCCTAGCGGGAGGGCCTGACCAAGAGACCCAGTACTTC
cdr3_aa: CASSSLAGGPDQETQYF
d_call: TRBD2
v_call: TRBV2
clone_size: NA
j_call: TRBJ2-5

cdr3_nt: TGTGCCAGCAGCTTAATAGGGGGCCAAGCTTTCTTT
cdr3_aa: CASSLIGGQAFF
d_call: TRBD1
v_call: TRBV7-2
clone_size: many
j_call: TRBJ1-1

cdr3_nt: TGCGCCAGCAGGGTAACTAGCGGATCTAGGAGCGCAGATACGCAGTATTTT
cdr3_aa: CASRVTSGSRSADTQYF
d_call: TRBD2
v_call: TRBV5-1
clone_size: few
j_call: TRBJ2-3

cdr3_nt: TGCAGCGTTAGCAGGGGGCGTGGGTCTGAAAAACTGTTTTTT
cdr3_aa: CSVSRGRGSEKLFF
d_call: TRBD1
v_call: TRBV29-1
clone_size: NA
j_call: TRBJ1-4

cdr3_nt: TGTGCCAGCAGCGTAGATCTCGACACAGATACGCAGTATTTT
cdr3_aa: CASSVDLDTDTQYF
d_call: NA
v_call: TRBV9
clone_size: NA
j_call: TRBJ2-3

cdr3_nt: TGTGCCTGGAGGCTGCGAAACACCGGGGAGCTGTTTTTT
cdr3_aa: CAWRLRNTGELFF
d_call: NA
v_call: TRBV30
clone_size: NA
j_call: TRBJ2-2

cdr3_nt: TGTGCCATCAGTGAGTCGGTACACAGTTCGGGGACCCAGTACTTC
cdr3_aa: CAISESVHSSGTQYF
d_call: NA
v_call: TRBV10-3
clone_size: NA
j_call: TRBJ2-5

cdr3_nt: TGTGCCAGTAGTTCGACGGCGAACACCGGGGAGCTGTTTTTT
cdr3_aa: CASSSTANTGELFF
d_call: NA
v_call: TRBV19
clone_size: few
j_call: TRBJ2-2

cdr3_nt: TGTGCCAGCAGTCGAGAGGGGGACAGGGGGGCAGATACGCAGTATTTT
cdr3_aa: CASSREGDRGADTQYF
d_call: TRBD1
v_call: TRBV6-5
clone_size: NA
j_call: TRBJ2-3

cdr3_nt: TGCGCCAGCAGCCCTGGACAGGACCCTTCTTCACCCCTCCACTTT
cdr3_aa: CASSPGQDPSSPLHF
d_call: TRBD1
v_call: TRBV5-1
clone_size: NA
j_call: TRBJ1-6

cdr3_nt: TGTGCCAGCTCACCTCCGAGGGGCGTTGCGGAGACCCAGTACTTC
cdr3_aa: CASSPPRGVAETQYF
d_call: NA
v_call: TRBV18
clone_size: few
j_call: TRBJ2-5

cdr3_nt: TGTGCCAGCGGGACAGTTGGTGGCTACACCTTC
cdr3_aa: CASGTVGGYTF
d_call: TRBD1
v_call: TRBV3-1
clone_size: NA
j_call: TRBJ1-2

cdr3_nt: TGCAGTGCTAGACAGCTTCCGGTTTCCTACGAGCAGTACTTC
cdr3_aa: CSARQLPVSYEQYF
d_call: NA
v_call: TRBV20-1
clone_size: few
j_call: TRBJ2-7

cdr3_nt: TGCGCCAGCAGCATCGGACTAGCGGGAGGGAAAGATACGCAGTATTTT
cdr3_aa: CASSIGLAGGKDTQYF
d_call: TRBD2
v_call: TRBV5-1
clone_size: NA
j_call: TRBJ2-3

cdr3_nt: TGTGCCAGCAGCCAATCGACGGCTAATTCACCCCTCCACTTT
cdr3_aa: CASSQSTANSPLHF
d_call: NA
v_call: TRBV16
clone_size: many
j_call: TRBJ1-6

cdr3_nt: TGTGCCAGCAGCTTGACAGGGGACGGAACTGAAGCTTTCTTT
cdr3_aa: CASSLTGDGTEAFF
d_call: TRBD1
v_call: TRBV7-9
clone_size: few
j_call: TRBJ1-1

cdr3_nt: TGTGCCAGCAGTTTACAGGGGGGCCACTATAATTCACCCCTCCACTTT
cdr3_aa: CASSLQGGHYNSPLHF
d_call: TRBD1
v_call: TRBV6-6
clone_size: NA
j_call: TRBJ1-6

cdr3_nt: TGTGCCAGCAGTTTCGTAGCGGGGGAAGAGACCCAGTACTTC
cdr3_aa: CASSFVAGEETQYF
d_call: TRBD2
v_call: TRBV12-3/TRBV12-4
clone_size: few
j_call: TRBJ2-5

cdr3_nt: TGTGCCAGCAGCCCCTATGGGACACAAAGCAATCAGCCCCAGCATTTT
cdr3_aa: CASSPYGTQSNQPQHF
d_call: NA
v_call: TRBV7-2
clone_size: many
j_call: TRBJ1-5

cdr3_nt: TGCAGTGCTAGAGATCTCCTACTATACAATGAGCAGTTCTTC
cdr3_aa: CSARDLLLYNEQFF
d_call: NA
v_call: TRBV20-1
clone_size: few
j_call: TRBJ2-1

cdr3_nt: TGCAGCGTTGAGGCGGGAACTAGCACAGATACGCAGTATTTT
cdr3_aa: CSVEAGTSTDTQYF
d_call: NA
v_call: TRBV29-1
clone_size: NA
j_call: TRBJ2-3

cdr3_nt: TGTGCCAGCAGCTTAGGTCGCAGCAATAATTCACCCCTCCACTTT
cdr3_aa: CASSLGRSNNSPLHF
d_call: NA
v_call: TRBV7-2
clone_size: NA
j_call: TRBJ1-6